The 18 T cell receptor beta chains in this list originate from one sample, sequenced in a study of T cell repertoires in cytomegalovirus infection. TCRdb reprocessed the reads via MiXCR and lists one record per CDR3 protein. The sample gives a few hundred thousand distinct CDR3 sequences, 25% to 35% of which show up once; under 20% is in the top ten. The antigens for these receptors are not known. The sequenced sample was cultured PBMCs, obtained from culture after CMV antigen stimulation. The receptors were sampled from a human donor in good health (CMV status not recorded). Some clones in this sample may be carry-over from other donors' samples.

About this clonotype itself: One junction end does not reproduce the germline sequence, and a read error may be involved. The CDR3 DNA sequence: TGTGCCAGCAGTGACTCAACAGGGGGATCCTCCTACGAGCAGTACTTC. Translating it yields CASSDSTGGSSYEQYF. The chain links TRBV6-2 or TRBV6-3 to TRBJ2-7; 8 bases align to TRBD1. The CDR3 has 16 amino acids. Germline lookup yields CDR1 MNHEY and CDR2 SVGEGT.

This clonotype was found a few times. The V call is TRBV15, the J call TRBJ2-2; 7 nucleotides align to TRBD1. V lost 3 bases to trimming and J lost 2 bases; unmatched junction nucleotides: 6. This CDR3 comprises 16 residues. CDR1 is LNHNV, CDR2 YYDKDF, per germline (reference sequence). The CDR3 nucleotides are TGTGCCACCAGCAGGACCGGGACAGCCAACACCGGGGAGCTGTTTTTT. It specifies CATSRTGTANTGELFF.

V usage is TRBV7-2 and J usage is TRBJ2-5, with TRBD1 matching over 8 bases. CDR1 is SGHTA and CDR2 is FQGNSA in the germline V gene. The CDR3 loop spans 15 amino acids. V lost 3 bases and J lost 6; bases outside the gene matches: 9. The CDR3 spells CASSFRAGGAKTQYF. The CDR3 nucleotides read TGTGCCAGCAGCTTCCGGGCAGGGGGCGCGAAGACCCAGTACTTC.

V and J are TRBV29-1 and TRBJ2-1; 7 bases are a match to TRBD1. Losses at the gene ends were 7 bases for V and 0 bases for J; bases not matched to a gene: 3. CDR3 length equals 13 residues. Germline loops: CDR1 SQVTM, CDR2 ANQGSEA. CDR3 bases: TGCAGCGCGACAGGGAGCTCCTACAATGAGCAGTTCTTC. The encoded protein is CSATGSSYNEQFF.

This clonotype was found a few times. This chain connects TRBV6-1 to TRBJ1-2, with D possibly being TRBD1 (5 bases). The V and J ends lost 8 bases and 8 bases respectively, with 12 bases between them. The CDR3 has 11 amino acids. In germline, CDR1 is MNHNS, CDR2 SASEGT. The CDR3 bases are TGTGCCAGCCTTAAGAGGGACGGCTACACCTTC. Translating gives CASLKRDGYTF.

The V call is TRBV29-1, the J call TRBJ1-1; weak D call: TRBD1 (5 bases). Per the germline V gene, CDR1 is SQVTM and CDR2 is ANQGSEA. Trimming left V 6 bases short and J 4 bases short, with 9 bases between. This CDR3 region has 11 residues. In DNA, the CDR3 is TGCAGCGTGCGAGGGGTCACTGAAGCTTTCTTT. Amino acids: CSVRGVTEAFF.

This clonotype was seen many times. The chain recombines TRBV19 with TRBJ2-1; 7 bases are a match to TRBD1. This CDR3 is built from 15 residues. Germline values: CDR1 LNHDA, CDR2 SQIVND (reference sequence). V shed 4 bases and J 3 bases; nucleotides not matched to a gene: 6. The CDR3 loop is CASSKTGIYYNEQFF. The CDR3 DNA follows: TGTGCCAGTAGTAAGACAGGGATTTACTACAATGAGCAGTTCTTC.

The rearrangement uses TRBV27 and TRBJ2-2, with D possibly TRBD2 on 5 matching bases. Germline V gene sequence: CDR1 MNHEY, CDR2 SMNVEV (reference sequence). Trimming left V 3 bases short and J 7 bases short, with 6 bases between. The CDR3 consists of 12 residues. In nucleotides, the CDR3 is TGTGCCAGCAGTTTCCGGGGCGGGGAGCTGTTTTTT. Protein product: CASSFRGGELFF.

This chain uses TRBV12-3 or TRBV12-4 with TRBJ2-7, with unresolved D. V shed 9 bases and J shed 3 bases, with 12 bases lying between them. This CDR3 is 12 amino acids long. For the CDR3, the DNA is TGTGCCAGTAGGTACCAAAACTACGAGCAGTACTTC. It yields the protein CASRYQNYEQYF.

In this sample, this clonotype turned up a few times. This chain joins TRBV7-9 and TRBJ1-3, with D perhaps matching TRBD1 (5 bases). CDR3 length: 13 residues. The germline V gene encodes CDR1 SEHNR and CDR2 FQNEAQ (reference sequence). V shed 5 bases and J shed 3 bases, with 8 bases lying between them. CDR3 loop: CASSLGVGNTIYF. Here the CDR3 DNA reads TGTGCCAGCAGCCTAGGGGTTGGAAACACCATATATTTT.

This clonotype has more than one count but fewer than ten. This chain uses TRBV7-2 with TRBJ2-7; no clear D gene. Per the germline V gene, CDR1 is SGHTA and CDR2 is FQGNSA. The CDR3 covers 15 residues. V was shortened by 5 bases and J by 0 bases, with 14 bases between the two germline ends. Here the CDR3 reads CASSPLLTRSYEQYF. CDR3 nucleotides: TGTGCCAGCAGCCCCCTACTAACCCGCTCCTACGAGCAGTACTTC.

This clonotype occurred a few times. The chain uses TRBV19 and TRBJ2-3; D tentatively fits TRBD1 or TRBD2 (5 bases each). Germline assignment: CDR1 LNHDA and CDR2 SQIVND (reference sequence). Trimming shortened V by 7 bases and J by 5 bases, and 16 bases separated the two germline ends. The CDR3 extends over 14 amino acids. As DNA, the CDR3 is TGTGCCAGTACCCCCCCGGGACGGAAAGATACGCAGTATTTT. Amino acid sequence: CASTPPGRKDTQYF.

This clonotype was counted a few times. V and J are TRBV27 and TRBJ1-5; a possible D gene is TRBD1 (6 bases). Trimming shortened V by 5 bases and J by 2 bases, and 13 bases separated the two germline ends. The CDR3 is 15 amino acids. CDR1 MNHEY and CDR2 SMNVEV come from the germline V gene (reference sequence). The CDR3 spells CASSLYRARNQPQHF. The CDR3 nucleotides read TGTGCCAGCAGTCTTTACAGGGCCCGCAATCAGCCCCAGCATTTT.

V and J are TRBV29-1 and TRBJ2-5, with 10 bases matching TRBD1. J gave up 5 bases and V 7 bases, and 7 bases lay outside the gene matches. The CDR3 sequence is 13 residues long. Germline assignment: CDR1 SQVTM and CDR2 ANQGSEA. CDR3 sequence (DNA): TGCAGCGCCTGGACAGGGGGTGATGAGACCCAGTACTTC. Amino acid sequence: CSAWTGGDETQYF.

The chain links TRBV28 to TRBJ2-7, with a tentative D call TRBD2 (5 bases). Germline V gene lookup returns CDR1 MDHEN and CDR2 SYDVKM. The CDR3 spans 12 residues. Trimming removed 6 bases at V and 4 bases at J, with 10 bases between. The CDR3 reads CASSGVWYEQYV. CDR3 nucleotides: TGTGCCAGCAGCGGGGTGTGGTACGAGCAGTACGTC.

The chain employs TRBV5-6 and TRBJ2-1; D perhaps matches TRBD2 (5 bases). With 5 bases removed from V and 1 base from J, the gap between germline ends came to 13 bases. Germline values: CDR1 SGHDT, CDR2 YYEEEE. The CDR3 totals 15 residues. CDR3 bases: TGTGCCAGCAGACCCCGGACTGTATCCTACAATGAGCAGTTCTTC. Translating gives CASRPRTVSYNEQFF.

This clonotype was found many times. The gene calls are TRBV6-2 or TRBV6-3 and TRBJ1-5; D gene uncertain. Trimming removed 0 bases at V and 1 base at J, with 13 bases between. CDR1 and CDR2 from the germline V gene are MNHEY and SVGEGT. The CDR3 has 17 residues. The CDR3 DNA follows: TGTGCCAGCAGTTACTCCTTCCTCTCCGCAAGCAATCAGCCCCAGCATTTT. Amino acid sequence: CASSYSFLSASNQPQHF.

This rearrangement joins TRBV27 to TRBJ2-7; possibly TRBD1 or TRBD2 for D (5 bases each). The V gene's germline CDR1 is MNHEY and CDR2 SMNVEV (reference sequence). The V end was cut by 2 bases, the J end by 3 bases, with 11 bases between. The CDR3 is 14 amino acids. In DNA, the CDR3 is TGTGCCAGCAGTTTAAGAGGGGCTTACTACGAGCAGTACTTC. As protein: CASSLRGAYYEQYF.